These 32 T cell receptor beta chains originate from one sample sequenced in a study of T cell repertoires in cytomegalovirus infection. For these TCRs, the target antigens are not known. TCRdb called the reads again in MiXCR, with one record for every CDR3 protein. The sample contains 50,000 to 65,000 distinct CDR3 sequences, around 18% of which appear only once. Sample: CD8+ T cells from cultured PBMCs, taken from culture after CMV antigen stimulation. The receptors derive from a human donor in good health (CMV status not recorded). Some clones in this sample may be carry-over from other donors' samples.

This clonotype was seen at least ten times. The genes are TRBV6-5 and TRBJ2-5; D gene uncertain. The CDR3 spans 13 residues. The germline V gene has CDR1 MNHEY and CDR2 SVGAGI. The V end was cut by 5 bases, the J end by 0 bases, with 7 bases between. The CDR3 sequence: CASSRVYQETQYF. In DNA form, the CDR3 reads TGTGCCAGCAGTAGGGTGTACCAAGAGACCCAGTACTTC.

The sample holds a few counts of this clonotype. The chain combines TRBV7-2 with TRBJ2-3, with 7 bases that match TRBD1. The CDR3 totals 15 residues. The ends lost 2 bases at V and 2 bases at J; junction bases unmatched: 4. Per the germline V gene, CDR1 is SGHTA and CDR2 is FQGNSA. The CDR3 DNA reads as TGTGCCAGCAGCTTATGGGACAGCTCCACAGATACGCAGTATTTT. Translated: CASSLWDSSTDTQYF.

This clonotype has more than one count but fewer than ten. The CDR3 loop reads CASSGPTGQSSYGYTF. The CDR3 DNA sequence: TGTGCCAGCAGCGGACCAACAGGGCAGTCGTCCTATGGCTACACCTTC. This chain links TRBV9 with TRBJ1-2, with a weak D call TRBD1 (6 bases). The V gene's germline CDR1 is SGDLS and CDR2 YYNGEE. This CDR3 is built from 16 residues. V was shortened by 3 bases and J by 4 bases, with 19 bases between the two germline ends.

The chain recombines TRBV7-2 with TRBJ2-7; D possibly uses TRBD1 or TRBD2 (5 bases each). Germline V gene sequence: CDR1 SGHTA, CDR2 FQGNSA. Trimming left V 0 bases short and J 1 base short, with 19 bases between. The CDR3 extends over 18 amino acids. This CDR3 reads CASSLAKNLARGSYEQYF. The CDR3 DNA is TGTGCCAGCAGCTTAGCTAAGAATCTAGCTAGGGGATCCTACGAGCAGTACTTC.

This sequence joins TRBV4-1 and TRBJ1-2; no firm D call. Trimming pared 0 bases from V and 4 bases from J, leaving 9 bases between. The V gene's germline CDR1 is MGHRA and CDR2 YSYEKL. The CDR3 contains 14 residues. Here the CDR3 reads CASSQDVGTYGYTF. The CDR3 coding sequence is TGCGCCAGCAGCCAAGATGTGGGAACCTATGGCTACACCTTC.

This CDR3 is CASTLDRDGYTF. The CDR3 DNA reads TGTGCCAGCACCCTGGACAGGGACGGCTACACCTTC. The chain uses TRBV5-4 and TRBJ1-2; 8 nucleotides agree with TRBD1. The germline V gene encodes CDR1 SGHNT and CDR2 YYREEE (reference sequence). J lost 8 bases, V lost 6 bases, and 6 bases had no gene match. The CDR3 spans 12 residues.

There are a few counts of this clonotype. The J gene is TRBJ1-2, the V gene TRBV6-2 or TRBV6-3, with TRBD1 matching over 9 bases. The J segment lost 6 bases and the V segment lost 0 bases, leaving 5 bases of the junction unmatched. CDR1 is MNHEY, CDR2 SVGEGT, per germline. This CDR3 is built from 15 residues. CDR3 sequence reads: CASSYSLDRGDGYTF. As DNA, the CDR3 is TGTGCCAGCAGTTACTCCCTGGACAGGGGAGATGGCTACACCTTC.

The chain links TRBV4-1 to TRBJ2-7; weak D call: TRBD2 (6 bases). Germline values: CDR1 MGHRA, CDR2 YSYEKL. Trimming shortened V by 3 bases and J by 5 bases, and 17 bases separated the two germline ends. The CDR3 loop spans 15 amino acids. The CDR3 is CASSQVGGRAHEQYF. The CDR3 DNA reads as TGCGCCAGCAGCCAGGTCGGGGGTCGGGCCCACGAGCAGTACTTC.

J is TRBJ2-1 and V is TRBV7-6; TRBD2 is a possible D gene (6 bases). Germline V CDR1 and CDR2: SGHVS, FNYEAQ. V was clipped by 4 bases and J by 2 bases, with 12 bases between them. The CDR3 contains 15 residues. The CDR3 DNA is TGTGCCAGCAGCTCGCGGGGAAATACCTACAATGAGCAGTTCTTC. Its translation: CASSSRGNTYNEQFF. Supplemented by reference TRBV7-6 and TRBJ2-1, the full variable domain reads GAGVSQSPRYKVTKRGQDVALRCDPISGHVSLYWYRQALGQGPEFLTYFNYEAQQDKSGLPNDRFSAERPEGSISTLTIQRTEQRDSAMYRCASSSRGNTYNEQFFGPGTRLTVL.

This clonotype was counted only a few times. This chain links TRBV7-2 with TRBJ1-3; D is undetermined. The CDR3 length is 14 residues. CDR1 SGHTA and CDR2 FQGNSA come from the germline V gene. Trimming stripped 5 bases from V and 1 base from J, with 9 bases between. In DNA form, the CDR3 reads TGTGCCAGCAGCACCGACGGGTCTGGAAACACCATATATTTT. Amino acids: CASSTDGSGNTIYF. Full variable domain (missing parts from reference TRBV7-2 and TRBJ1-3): GAGVSQSPSNKVTEKGKDVELRCDPISGHTALYWYRQSLGQGLEFLIYFQGNSAPDKSGLPSDRFSAERTGGSVSTLTIQRTQQEDSAVYLCASSTDGSGNTIYFGEGSWLTVV.

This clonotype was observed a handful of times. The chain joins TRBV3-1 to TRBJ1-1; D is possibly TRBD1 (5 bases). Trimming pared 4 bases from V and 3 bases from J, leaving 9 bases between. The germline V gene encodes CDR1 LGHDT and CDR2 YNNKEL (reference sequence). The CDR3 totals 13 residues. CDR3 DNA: TGTGCCAGCAGCCCCCGGGGGGACACTGAAGCTTTCTTT. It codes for CASSPRGDTEAFF.

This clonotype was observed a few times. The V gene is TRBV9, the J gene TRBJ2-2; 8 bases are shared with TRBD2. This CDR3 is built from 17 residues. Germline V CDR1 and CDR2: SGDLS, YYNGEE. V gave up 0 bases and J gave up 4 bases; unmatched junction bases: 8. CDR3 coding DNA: TGTGCCAGCAGCGTAGCGGGGGGGCGAGGGGTCACCGGGGAGCTGTTTTTT. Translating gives CASSVAGGRGVTGELFF.

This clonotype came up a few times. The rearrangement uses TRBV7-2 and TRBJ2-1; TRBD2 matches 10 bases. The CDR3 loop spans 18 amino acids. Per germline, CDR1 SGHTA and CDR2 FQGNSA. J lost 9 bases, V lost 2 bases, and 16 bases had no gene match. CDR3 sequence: CASSLTRNLAGEQVEQFF. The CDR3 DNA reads TGTGCCAGCAGCTTAACCCGAAATCTAGCGGGAGAGCAGGTTGAGCAGTTCTTC.

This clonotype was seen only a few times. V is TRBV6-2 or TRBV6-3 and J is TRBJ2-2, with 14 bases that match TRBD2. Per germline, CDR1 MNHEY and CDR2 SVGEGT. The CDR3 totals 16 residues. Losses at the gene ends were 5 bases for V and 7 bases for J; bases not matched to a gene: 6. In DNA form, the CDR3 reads TGTGCCAGCAGTCAAGGACTAGCGGGAGGTCACGGGGAGCTGTTTTTT. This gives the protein CASSQGLAGGHGELFF.

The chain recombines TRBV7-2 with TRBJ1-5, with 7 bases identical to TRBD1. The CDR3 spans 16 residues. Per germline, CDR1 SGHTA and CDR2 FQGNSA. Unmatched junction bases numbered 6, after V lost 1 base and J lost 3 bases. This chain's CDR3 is CASSLVGDSLNQPQHF. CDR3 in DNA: TGTGCCAGCAGCTTAGTAGGGGACAGTCTCAATCAGCCCCAGCATTTT.

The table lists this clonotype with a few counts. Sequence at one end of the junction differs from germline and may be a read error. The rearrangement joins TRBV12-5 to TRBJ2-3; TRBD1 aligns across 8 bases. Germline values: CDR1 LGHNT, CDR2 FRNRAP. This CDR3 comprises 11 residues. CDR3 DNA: TGTGCTAGTGGTTCGGGGGACAGGTTACATTTT. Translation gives CASGSGDRLHF.

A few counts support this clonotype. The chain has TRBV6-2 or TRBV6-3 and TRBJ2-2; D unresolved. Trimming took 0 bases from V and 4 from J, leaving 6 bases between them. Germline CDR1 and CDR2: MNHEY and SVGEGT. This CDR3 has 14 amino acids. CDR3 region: CASSYSQSTGELFF. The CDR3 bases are TGTGCCAGCAGTTACTCCCAGAGCACCGGGGAGCTGTTTTTT.

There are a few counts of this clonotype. Here the CDR3 reads CASSLGQARYEQYF. CDR3 nucleotide sequence: TGTGCCAGCAGTCTTGGACAGGCCCGGTACGAGCAGTACTTC. The chain links TRBV7-2 to TRBJ2-7, with 7 bases lining up with TRBD1. Unmatched junction bases numbered 9, after V lost 6 bases and J lost 4 bases. CDR1 and CDR2 from the germline V gene are SGHTA and FQGNSA. This CDR3 region has 14 residues.

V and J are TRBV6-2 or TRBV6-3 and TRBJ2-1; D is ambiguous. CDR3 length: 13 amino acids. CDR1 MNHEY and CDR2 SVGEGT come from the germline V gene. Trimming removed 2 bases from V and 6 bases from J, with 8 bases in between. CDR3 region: CASSYGQTNEQFF. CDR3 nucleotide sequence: TGTGCCAGCAGTTACGGGCAGACCAATGAGCAGTTCTTC.

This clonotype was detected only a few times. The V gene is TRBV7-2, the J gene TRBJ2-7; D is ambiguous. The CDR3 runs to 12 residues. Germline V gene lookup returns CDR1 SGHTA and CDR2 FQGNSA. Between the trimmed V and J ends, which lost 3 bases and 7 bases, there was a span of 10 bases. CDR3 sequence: CASSFLEAEQYF. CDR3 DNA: TGTGCCAGCAGCTTCTTAGAAGCGGAGCAGTACTTC.

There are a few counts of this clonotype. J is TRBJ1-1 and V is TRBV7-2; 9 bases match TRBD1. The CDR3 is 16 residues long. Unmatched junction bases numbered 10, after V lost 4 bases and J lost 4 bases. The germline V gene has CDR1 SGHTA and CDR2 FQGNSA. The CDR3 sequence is CASSSRDRVYGTEAFF. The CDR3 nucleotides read TGTGCCAGCAGCTCCCGGGACAGGGTTTATGGCACTGAAGCTTTCTTT.

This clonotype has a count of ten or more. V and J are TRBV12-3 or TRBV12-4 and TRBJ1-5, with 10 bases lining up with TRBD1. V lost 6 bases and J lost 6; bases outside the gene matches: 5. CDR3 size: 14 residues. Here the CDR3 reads CASSRTGGGQPQHF. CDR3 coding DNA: TGTGCCAGCAGCCGGACAGGGGGGGGTCAGCCCCAGCATTTT.

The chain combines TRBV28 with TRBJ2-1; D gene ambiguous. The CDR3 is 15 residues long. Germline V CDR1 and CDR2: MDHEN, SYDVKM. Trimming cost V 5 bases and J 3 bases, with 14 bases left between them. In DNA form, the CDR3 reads TGTGCCAGCAGTCTCCGACCTCTCTTCTACAATGAGCAGTTCTTC. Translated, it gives CASSLRPLFYNEQFF.

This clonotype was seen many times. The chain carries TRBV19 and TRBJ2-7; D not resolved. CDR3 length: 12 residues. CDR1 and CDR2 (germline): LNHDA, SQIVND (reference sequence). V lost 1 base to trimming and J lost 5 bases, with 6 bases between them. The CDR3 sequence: CASSIVPDEQYF. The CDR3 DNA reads TGTGCCAGTAGTATAGTTCCCGACGAGCAGTACTTC.

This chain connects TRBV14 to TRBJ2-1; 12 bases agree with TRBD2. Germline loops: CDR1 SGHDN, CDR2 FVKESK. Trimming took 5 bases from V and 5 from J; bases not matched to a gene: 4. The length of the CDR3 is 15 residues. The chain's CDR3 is CASSNWTSGNNEQFF. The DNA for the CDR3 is TGTGCCAGCAGCAATTGGACTAGCGGGAACAATGAGCAGTTCTTC.

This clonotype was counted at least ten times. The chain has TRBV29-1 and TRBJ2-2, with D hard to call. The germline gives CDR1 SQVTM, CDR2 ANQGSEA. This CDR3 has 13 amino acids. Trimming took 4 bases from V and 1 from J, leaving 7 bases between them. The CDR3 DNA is TGCAGCGTTGTGAAAGGGAACACCGGGGAGCTGTTTTTT. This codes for CSVVKGNTGELFF.

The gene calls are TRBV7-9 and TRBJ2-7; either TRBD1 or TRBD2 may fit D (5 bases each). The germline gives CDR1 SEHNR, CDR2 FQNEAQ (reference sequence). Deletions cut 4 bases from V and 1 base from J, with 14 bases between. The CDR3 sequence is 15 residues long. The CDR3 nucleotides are TGTGCCAGCAGCTCTTTTCGGGACGAATCCTACGAGCAGTACTTC. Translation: CASSSFRDESYEQYF.

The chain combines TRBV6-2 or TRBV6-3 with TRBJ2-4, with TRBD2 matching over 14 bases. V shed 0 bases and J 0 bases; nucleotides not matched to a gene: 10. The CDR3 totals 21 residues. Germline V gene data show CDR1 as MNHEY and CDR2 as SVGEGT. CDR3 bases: TGTGCCAGCAGTTACTCGAGGACTAGCGGGAGGACCGACTTAGCCAAAAACATTCAGTACTTC. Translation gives CASSYSRTSGRTDLAKNIQYF.

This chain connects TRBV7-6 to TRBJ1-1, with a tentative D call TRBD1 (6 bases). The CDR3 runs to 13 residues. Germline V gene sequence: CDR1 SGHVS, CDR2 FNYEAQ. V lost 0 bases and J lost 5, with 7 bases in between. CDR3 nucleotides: TGTGCCAGCAGCTTAGCTAGGGGGACTGAAGCTTTCTTT. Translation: CASSLARGTEAFF.

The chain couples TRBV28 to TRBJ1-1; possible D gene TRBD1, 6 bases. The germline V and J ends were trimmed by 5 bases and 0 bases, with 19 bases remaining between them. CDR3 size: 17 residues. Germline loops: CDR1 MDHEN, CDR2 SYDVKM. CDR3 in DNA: TGTGCCAGCAGTCTCATCAACGTTGGGGGCATGAACACTGAAGCTTTCTTT. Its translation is CASSLINVGGMNTEAFF.

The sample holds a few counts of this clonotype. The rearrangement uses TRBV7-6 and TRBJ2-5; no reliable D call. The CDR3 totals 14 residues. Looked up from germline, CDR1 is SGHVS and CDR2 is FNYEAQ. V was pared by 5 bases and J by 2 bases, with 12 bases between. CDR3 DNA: TGTGCCAGCAGCCCAATAGCCAGACAAGAGACCCAGTACTTC. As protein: CASSPIARQETQYF.

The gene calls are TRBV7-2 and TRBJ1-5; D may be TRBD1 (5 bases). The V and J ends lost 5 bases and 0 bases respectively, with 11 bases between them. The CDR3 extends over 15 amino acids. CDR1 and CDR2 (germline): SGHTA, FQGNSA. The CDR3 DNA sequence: TGTGCCAGCAGCACAGGTGTGGGTAGCAATCAGCCCCAGCATTTT. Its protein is CASSTGVGSNQPQHF.